This passage covers 15 T cell receptor beta chains from one sample sequenced in a study of cytomegalovirus exposure and HLA in healthy donors. Researchers ran the PCR with 60 Vbeta and 13 Jbeta primers. The method was immunoSEQ multiplex PCR; TCRdb's version includes in-frame clones alone and lacks a portion of them. The sample lists some 110,000 clones, less than 80% occurring once. Sequenced input: PBMCs. The receptor set was obtained from a man younger than 45 in good health and CMV-seronegative.

The chain carries TRBV2 and TRBJ2-1, with TRBD2 identical over 7 bases. This CDR3 is 16 amino acids long. The trim removed 9 bases at V and 4 bases at J, leaving 15 bases unmatched. Germline assignment: CDR1 SNHLY and CDR2 FYNNEI. Here the CDR3 DNA reads TGTGCCAGAGATCTAGCGGCAGGAGCCCCATACAATGAGCAGTTCTTC. This encodes CARDLAAGAPYNEQFF.

The chain couples TRBV6-5 to TRBJ2-7; tentatively, D is TRBD2 (6 bases). There are 15 residues in the CDR3. With 6 bases removed from V and 4 bases from J, the gap between germline ends came to 19 bases. CDR1 and CDR2 from the germline V gene are MNHEY and SVGAGI. The CDR3, as DNA: TGTGCCAGCAGCCCGACGCCAGCGGGTGCATACGAGCAGTACTTC. Residues: CASSPTPAGAYEQYF.

The rearrangement joins TRBV4-3 to TRBJ2-5; 8 nucleotides line up with TRBD1. V lost 3 bases to trimming and J lost 5 bases; unmatched junction nucleotides: 2. CDR1 is LGHNA and CDR2 is YSLEER in the germline V gene. CDR3 length: 13 residues. In nucleotides, the CDR3 is TGCGCCAGCAGCCACGGACAGGGCGAGACCCAGTACTTC. Translation gives CASSHGQGETQYF.

CDR3 sequence: CASIRGNEQFF. The CDR3 DNA is TGCGCCAGCATAAGAGGTAATGAGCAGTTCTTC. The V call is TRBV10-2, the J call TRBJ2-1; no reliable D call. The CDR3 totals 11 residues. Germline CDR1 and CDR2: WSHSY and SAAADI. Trimming pared 7 bases from V and 7 bases from J, leaving 8 bases between.

Turning to this clone: Its ends do not fully match the called genes, so a read error is possible. CDR3 DNA: TGTGCCAGTAGCATAGGGGCAGCGGGAGGCCCCTACGAGCAGTACTTC. Protein product: CASSIGAAGGPYEQYF. The V call is TRBV19, the J call TRBJ2-7; 9 bases are shared with TRBD2. Per the germline V gene, CDR1 is LNHDA and CDR2 is SQIVND (reference sequence). CDR3 length: 16 amino acids.

V usage is TRBV30 and J usage is TRBJ2-7; TRBD1 matches at 8 bases. CDR1 is GTSNPN and CDR2 is SVGIG in the germline V gene (reference sequence). V lost 3 bases, J lost 6 bases, and 7 bases stayed unmatched. The CDR3 contains 13 residues. The CDR3 reads CAWSRDRTREQYF. The DNA of the CDR3 is TGTGCCTGGAGCCGGGACAGGACACGCGAGCAGTACTTC.

The genes are TRBV10-2 and TRBJ2-7; TRBD2 aligns across 9 bases. The CDR3 consists of 15 residues. Trimming cost V 2 bases and J 3 bases; bases outside gene matches: 5. Germline-derived CDR1 and CDR2 are WSHSY and SAAADI. The CDR3 protein is CASSEVAGANYEQYF. The CDR3 nucleotides read TGCGCCAGCAGTGAGGTAGCGGGGGCCAACTACGAGCAGTACTTC.

This clone was found once. The chain is built from TRBV7-6 and TRBJ1-3; the D gene is possibly TRBD1 (5 bases). The CDR3 extends over 13 amino acids. Germline V gene data show CDR1 as SGHVS and CDR2 as FNYEAQ. V was clipped by 5 bases and J by 3 bases, with 8 bases between them. The CDR3 sequence: CASSPTDGNTIYF. The CDR3 bases are TGTGCCAGCAGCCCGACAGATGGAAACACCATATATTTT.

The gene calls are TRBV10-1 and TRBJ2-3; 11 nucleotides line up with TRBD2. There are 16 residues in the CDR3. Looked up from germline, CDR1 is WNHNN and CDR2 is SYGVQD (reference sequence). With V trimmed by 6 bases and J by 1 base, 6 bases remained unmatched. CDR3 loop: CASSAEGLAGTDTQYF. The DNA for the CDR3 is TGCGCCAGCAGCGCTGAGGGACTAGCGGGCACAGATACGCAGTATTTT.

This clone showed up just a few times. The chain employs TRBV30 and TRBJ2-5; a weak D match, TRBD1 (5 bases). Germline V gives CDR1 GTSNPN, CDR2 SVGIG (reference sequence). V lost 0 bases to trimming and J lost 5 bases, with 10 bases between them. The CDR3 runs to 13 residues. The chain's CDR3 is CAWSVGRAETQYF. In DNA form, the CDR3 reads TGTGCCTGGAGTGTTGGCAGGGCGGAGACCCAGTACTTC.

The chain employs TRBV15 and TRBJ2-7; 7 bases are a match to TRBD1. CDR1 is LNHNV and CDR2 is YYDKDF in the germline V gene (reference sequence). Trimming cost V 6 bases and J 0 bases; bases outside gene matches: 5. This CDR3 region has 14 residues. The CDR3 region is CATSFGTDSYEQYF. DNA for the CDR3: TGTGCCACCAGTTTCGGGACAGACTCCTACGAGCAGTACTTC.

V and J are TRBV12-5 and TRBJ1-5; 12 positions match TRBD1. Germline values: CDR1 LGHNT, CDR2 FRNRAP. CDR3 size: 18 residues. The V and J ends lost 1 base and 6 bases, in that order; junction bases with no gene match: 10. The CDR3 sequence is CASGLGVLGTGGTQPQHF. The CDR3 DNA follows: TGTGCTAGTGGTTTGGGAGTACTAGGGACAGGGGGCACTCAGCCCCAGCATTTT.

The rearrangement joins TRBV7-9 to TRBJ1-6; 9 bases are a match to TRBD1. Germline lookup yields CDR1 SEHNR and CDR2 FQNEAQ (reference sequence). CDR3 length equals 15 residues. Germline trimming cut 5 bases from V and 10 bases from J; bases unmatched to any gene: 9. CDR3 nucleotide sequence: TGTGCCAGCAGCCCCTCAGGGGGACAGGGCTCACCCCTCCACTTT. Residues: CASSPSGGQGSPLHF.

This chain connects TRBV19 to TRBJ1-5, with a weak D call TRBD1 (6 bases). CDR1 is LNHDA and CDR2 is SQIVND in the germline V gene (reference sequence). The CDR3 has 16 amino acids. Trimming removed 7 bases at V and 3 bases at J, with 19 bases between. The CDR3 here is CASNPIQGANNQPQHF. The CDR3 DNA is TGTGCCAGTAATCCGATACAGGGCGCAAACAATCAGCCCCAGCATTTT.

The chain employs TRBV6-6 and TRBJ2-7; 13 nucleotides align to TRBD2. CDR1 and CDR2 from the germline V gene are MNHNY and SVGAGI (reference sequence). J was trimmed by 2 bases and V by 11 bases; bases with no gene match: 6. The CDR3 loop spans 14 amino acids. The CDR3: CASGTSGKTYEQYF. CDR3 nucleotides: TGTGCCTCTGGGACTAGCGGGAAAACCTACGAGCAGTACTTC.